A selection of T cell receptor beta chains follows, all from one sample in a study of spatial heterogeneity in lung cancer. Using its own MiXCR run on the 5' RACE reads, TCRdb lists one record per CDR3 protein. The table lists approximately 40,000 distinct CDR3 sequences, approximately 7% of them singletons. The sequencing here drew on PBMCs, taken at surgery. The receptors here all came from a female donor with early-stage non-small cell lung cancer. Each CDR3 is given with its conserved first and last residue.

j_call: TRBJ1-6; cdr3_length: 14; v_call: TRBV6-6; cdr3_aa: CASTPLAGNSPLHF
j_call: TRBJ2-7; cdr3_length: 16; v_call: TRBV9; cdr3_aa: CASSPGTSASSYEQYF
j_call: TRBJ2-7; cdr3_length: 16; v_call: TRBV7-9; cdr3_aa: CASSSSPQGISYEQYF
j_call: TRBJ2-3; cdr3_length: 17; v_call: TRBV6-6; cdr3_aa: CASNWRNLAGGTDTQYF
j_call: TRBJ2-6; cdr3_length: 13; v_call: TRBV2; cdr3_aa: CARAPSGANVLTF
j_call: TRBJ2-2; cdr3_length: 16; v_call: TRBV5-4; cdr3_aa: CASSLETGRGTGELFF
j_call: TRBJ2-4; cdr3_length: 15; v_call: TRBV7-2; cdr3_aa: CASSLDRARENIQYF
j_call: TRBJ1-4; cdr3_length: 14; v_call: TRBV5-5; cdr3_aa: CASSRQGTNEKLFF
j_call: TRBJ2-1; cdr3_length: 14; v_call: TRBV27; cdr3_aa: CASSLVRGAYEQFF
j_call: TRBJ2-4; cdr3_length: 15; v_call: TRBV7-2; cdr3_aa: CASSLASGGRNIQYF
j_call: TRBJ2-1; cdr3_length: 17; v_call: TRBV10-3; cdr3_aa: CAISALGLEGKNNEQFF
j_call: TRBJ2-7; cdr3_length: 11; v_call: TRBV7-9; cdr3_aa: CASSLALEQHF
j_call: TRBJ1-4; cdr3_length: 14; v_call: TRBV7-2; cdr3_aa: CASSSDREGEKLFF
j_call: TRBJ1-1; cdr3_length: 13; v_call: TRBV6-2/TRBV6-3; cdr3_aa: CASSYRGYTEAFF
j_call: TRBJ1-1; cdr3_length: 15; v_call: TRBV12-3/TRBV12-4; cdr3_aa: CASSLRTGVNTEAFF
j_call: TRBJ1-1; cdr3_length: 14; v_call: TRBV2; cdr3_aa: CASHLLRLNTEAFF
j_call: TRBJ1-1; cdr3_length: 13; v_call: TRBV6-4; cdr3_aa: CASSSQGGTEAFF
j_call: TRBJ1-3; cdr3_length: 13; v_call: TRBV3-1; cdr3_aa: CASSQDLGNTIYF
j_call: TRBJ2-1; cdr3_length: 12; v_call: TRBV12-3/TRBV12-4; cdr3_aa: CATSSSGTRLFF
j_call: TRBJ1-2; cdr3_length: 14; v_call: TRBV9; cdr3_aa: CASSRTDSNYGYTF
j_call: TRBJ1-6; cdr3_length: 13; v_call: TRBV30; cdr3_aa: CAWSRGVNSPLHF
j_call: TRBJ2-1; cdr3_length: 17; v_call: TRBV5-1; cdr3_aa: CASSLYESRININEQFF
j_call: TRBJ1-2; cdr3_length: 14; v_call: TRBV5-1; cdr3_aa: CASTGTGGSYGYTF
j_call: TRBJ1-1; cdr3_length: 12; v_call: TRBV5-6; cdr3_aa: CASSQDGLEAFF
j_call: TRBJ2-7; cdr3_length: 18; v_call: TRBV7-8; cdr3_aa: CASSLYIRPGTLSYEQYF
j_call: TRBJ2-5; cdr3_length: 15; v_call: TRBV5-1; cdr3_aa: CASSVAAVSQETQYF
j_call: TRBJ1-6; cdr3_length: 14; v_call: TRBV5-1; cdr3_aa: CASSLAQSASPLHF